This section outlines one T cell receptor beta chain sequence together with its context. Its antigen remains unknown. These data belong to a study of vaccination and CD4 T cells after COVID-19. Whole-study context: Nasal swab PCR had detected SARS-CoV-2 in convalescent patients, about 9 mild and one severe.

With the Oncomine TCR Beta short-read assay, DNA from cultured CD4+ T cells was sequenced. MiXCR, applied by TCRdb to the PCR reads, yields one record per CDR3 protein. There are around 12,000 distinct CDR3 sequences in the sample; approximately 60% occur only once, and approximately 12% lies in the top ten. The CDR3 runs to 15 residues. After removal of 1 base from V and 10 bases from J, the junction contained 7 bases not matched to a gene. CDR1 is LNHNV, CDR2 YYDKDF, per germline (reference sequence). Stated treatment: roughly 11-day PBMC culture with coronavirus spike peptide pools or control peptides (ViraFEST assay).

V is TRBV15 and J is TRBJ1-6; TRBD1 matches 7 bases. Sequenced: CD4+ T cells from blood, cultured in vitro. This receptor was identified in a human donor who had recovered from COVID-19. The CDR3 is CATSRAGGRQSPLHF. The CDR3 DNA sequence: TGTGCCACCAGCAGAGCAGGGGGGCGTCAATCACCCCTCCACTTT.